These 7 T cell receptor beta chains came from one sample sequenced in a study of cytomegalovirus exposure and HLA in healthy donors. PCR amplification relied on 60 Vbeta primers (plus 13 Jbeta primers). The assay was immunoSEQ multiplex PCR, and TCRdb's table has in-frame clones only and misses some. The sample includes 83,000 or so clones, roughly 81% of them seen just once. Source material: PBMCs. The receptors were gathered from a woman under 40 in good health and CMV-seronegative.

This chain connects TRBV6-6 to TRBJ1-2, with D possibly being TRBD1 (5 bases). Germline CDR1 is MNHNY and CDR2 is SVGAGI (reference sequence). Trimming cost V 8 bases and J 4 bases, with 14 bases left between them. This CDR3 contains 13 residues. CDR3 coding DNA: TGTGCCAGCCGCGGGGCTTCGAGCTATGGCTACACCTTC. It codes for CASRGASSYGYTF.

The chain uses TRBV6-5 and TRBJ1-2; 9 nucleotides line up with TRBD1. Germline-derived CDR1 and CDR2 are MNHEY and SVGAGI. The CDR3 totals 14 residues. Losses at the gene ends were 2 bases for V and 4 bases for J; bases not matched to a gene: 2. The CDR3 DNA sequence: TGTGCCAGCAGTTACGGACAGGGGCTCTATGGCTACACCTTC. This sequence encodes CASSYGQGLYGYTF.

The rearrangement uses TRBV18 and TRBJ2-3; 8 nucleotides align to TRBD2. Germline V lookup: CDR1 KGHSH, CDR2 LQKENI. V was clipped by 3 bases and J by 5 bases; unmatched bases: 13. This CDR3 spans 17 amino acids. CDR3 nucleotides: TGTGCCAGCTCACCCGAAAGCGGGAGAGTCGGTAGAGATACGCAGTATTTT. Its translation: CASSPESGRVGRDTQYF.

The chain joins TRBV18 to TRBJ2-1; TRBD1 matches 8 bases. The CDR3 has 14 residues. CDR1 and CDR2 from the germline V gene are KGHSH and LQKENI. V shed 3 bases and J 8 bases; nucleotides not matched to a gene: 6. This CDR3 reads CASSPGQGLDEQFF. CDR3 in DNA: TGTGCCAGCTCACCCGGACAGGGTCTAGATGAGCAGTTCTTC.

This rearrangement joins TRBV7-9 to TRBJ2-7; D is possibly TRBD2 (7 bases). The germline CDR1 and CDR2 sequences are SEHNR and FQNEAQ (reference sequence). The CDR3 has 11 amino acids. V lost 8 bases and J lost 4, with 9 bases in between. The CDR3 here is CASGGAYEQYF. The DNA for the CDR3 is TGTGCCAGCGGGGGGGCATACGAGCAGTACTTC.

The chain joins TRBV4-1 to TRBJ2-1; weak D call: TRBD2 (5 bases). Trimming removed 4 bases at V and 4 bases at J, with 17 bases between. From germline, CDR1 is MGHRA and CDR2 YSYEKL. The CDR3 spans 16 residues. CDR3 in DNA: TGCGCCAGCAGCCGGGAGATCAAAATAAATTACAATGAGCAGTTCTTC. This translates into CASSREIKINYNEQFF.

The chain carries TRBV19 and TRBJ2-7, with D unresolved. Germline V gene data show CDR1 as LNHDA and CDR2 as SQIVND (reference sequence). The CDR3 spans 11 residues. The V gene lost 6 bases and the J gene lost 3 bases, with 6 bases spanning the gap. CDR3 amino acids: CASRSGYEQYF. The CDR3 DNA reads TGTGCCAGTAGGTCCGGCTACGAGCAGTACTTC.